The 10 T cell receptor beta chains below come from one sample, sequenced in a study of T-cell memory formation after mild COVID-19. TCRdb re-called the 5' RACE reads through MiXCR, storing one row per CDR3 protein. The table has roughly 170,000 distinct CDR3 sequences, less than 20% seen once. Sequences were obtained from PBMCs or a T cell subset sorted from them (not recorded which). These receptors originate from a man younger than 30 who had mild COVID-19 (a few samples of this study predate the infection). Cell type and time point are not known.

This clonotype was detected a few times. The gene calls are TRBV16 and TRBJ2-3; D is perhaps TRBD2 (6 bases). Looked up from germline, CDR1 is KGHSY and CDR2 is FQNENV. The CDR3 runs to 13 residues. The V gene lost 2 bases and the J gene lost 4 bases, with 7 bases spanning the gap. The DNA of the CDR3 is TGTGCCAGCAGCCAACCGGGGGCAGATACGCAGTATTTT. Translating gives CASSQPGADTQYF.

The genes are TRBV28 and TRBJ1-6; D call uncertain. In germline, CDR1 is MDHEN, CDR2 SYDVKM. This CDR3 spans 14 amino acids. V was clipped by 3 bases and J by 8 bases, with 11 bases between them. In DNA, the CDR3 is TGTGCCAGCAGTTTCGGGGTCCTTTATTCACCCCTCCACTTT. Amino acid sequence: CASSFGVLYSPLHF.

V is TRBV3-1 and J is TRBJ2-1, with 9 bases matching TRBD2. CDR1 and CDR2 (germline): LGHDT, YNNKEL (reference sequence). Germline trimming cut 1 base from V and 10 bases from J; bases unmatched to any gene: 11. This CDR3 is 16 amino acids long. CDR3 DNA: TGTGCCAGCAGCCAAGGAGACTTAGCGGGGGCCCAGGAGCAGTTCTTC. Protein: CASSQGDLAGAQEQFF.

V is TRBV29-1 and J is TRBJ1-5, with D possibly matching TRBD1 (6 bases). Deletions cut 4 bases from V and 6 bases from J, with 10 bases between. Per the germline V gene, CDR1 is SQVTM and CDR2 is ANQGSEA. The CDR3 length is 12 residues. For the CDR3, the DNA is TGCAGCGTTGGCCAGGGGTTTCAGCCCCAGCATTTT. Protein: CSVGQGFQPQHF.

In its sample, this clonotype was seen a few times. The chain has TRBV11-3 and TRBJ2-7, with a possible D match to TRBD2 (5 bases). The CDR3 totals 15 residues. Trimming removed 1 base from V and 2 bases from J, with 12 bases in between. The germline V gene encodes CDR1 SGHNT and CDR2 YENEEA. CDR3 coding DNA: TGTGCCAGCAGCTTAGGTAGCGCACGTACCTACGAGCAGTACTTC. Translated: CASSLGSARTYEQYF.

This clonotype was seen ten or more times. This chain joins TRBV12-3 or TRBV12-4 and TRBJ2-5, with TRBD2 matching 10 bases. CDR3 length: 16 residues. The V gene end was trimmed by 6 bases and the J gene end by 2 bases; junction bases not matched to a gene: 9. CDR3 loop: CASSWTSGTIQETQYF. The CDR3 DNA reads as TGTGCCAGCAGCTGGACTAGCGGAACGATACAAGAGACCCAGTACTTC.

The V and J genes are TRBV12-3 or TRBV12-4 and TRBJ2-7; D is undetermined. The CDR3 spans 11 residues. V lost 5 bases and J 12 bases, leaving 14 bases between the germline ends. CDR3 sequence: CASSLGTERYF. The CDR3 DNA reads TGTGCCAGCAGTCTAGGAACGGAACGGTACTTC.

This clonotype came up a few times. The chain carries TRBV7-9 and TRBJ1-2; the D gene is possibly TRBD1 (5 bases). V was clipped by 7 bases and J by 4 bases, with 13 bases between them. Germline CDR1 SEHNR, CDR2 FQNEAQ (reference sequence). The CDR3 length is 13 residues. The CDR3 nucleotides read TGTGCCAGCACCCTCCCGGGGCTCTATGGCTACACCTTC. Amino acids: CASTLPGLYGYTF.

V usage is TRBV20-1 and J usage is TRBJ2-4, with 9 bases aligning to TRBD1. With 5 bases clipped from V and 9 bases from J, the junction kept 23 bases outside the gene matches. The CDR3 is made up of 18 amino acids. Germline lookup yields CDR1 DFQATT and CDR2 SNEGSKA (reference sequence). The CDR3 loop reads CSAPGWKGQGWSASIQYF. CDR3 coding DNA: TGCAGTGCTCCTGGCTGGAAGGGACAGGGCTGGAGCGCATCCATTCAGTACTTC.

This clonotype was detected a few times. The chain couples TRBV9 to TRBJ1-2; D is ambiguous. CDR3 length equals 15 residues. Trimming took 4 bases from V and 1 from J, leaving 14 bases between them. Germline-derived CDR1 and CDR2 are SGDLS and YYNGEE. This CDR3 is CASSPTTGLNYGYTF. CDR3 coding DNA: TGTGCCAGCAGCCCGACAACGGGCCTTAACTATGGCTACACCTTC.